Detailed here is one T cell receptor beta chain. Its antigen remains unknown. One end of the junction is discordant with germline, which a read error may explain. RNA was extracted from bulk tissue without any cell sorting. The data were obtained in a study of tumor and adjacent non-tumor tissue in lung cancer. Points from the study as a whole: TCR diversity was significantly greater in tumor than normal lung tissue.

TCRbeta libraries were built with three rounds of nested PCR, modified from ARM-PCR. A single record per CDR3 protein comes from TCRdb applying MiXCR to the multiplex PCR reads. The table lists 200,000 to 250,000 distinct CDR3 sequences, 70% to 75% of them singletons. CDR1 is LGHNA and CDR2 is YNFKEQ in the germline V gene. The CDR3 is 16 residues long. This sequence joins TRBV4-2 and TRBJ1-5, with 11 positions matching TRBD1. Sequenced: lung tumor tissue. The receptor comes from a man aged 55 to 70 with non-small cell lung cancer. In nucleotides, the CDR3 is TGTGCCAGCAGCCCGGGACAGGGGGTTAGCAATGAGCCTCAGCATTTT. Protein sequence: CASSPGQGVSNEPQHF.